Each of the 7 T cell receptor beta chains below was sequenced from the same sample in a study of response to subunit inactivated influenza vaccine. In TCRdb, the RT-PCR reads were re-called with MiXCR into one record per CDR3 protein. The sample carries about 500,000 distinct CDR3 sequences, 16% recorded once. The source was CD4+ T cells sorted from PBMCs, collected less than 30 months after vaccination. All receptors come from a man aged 50-75 years who received an inactivated influenza vaccine.

V is TRBV20-1 and J is TRBJ1-5, with D perhaps matching TRBD1 (6 bases). V lost 6 bases and J lost 4, with 16 bases in between. The germline CDR1 and CDR2 sequences are DFQATT and SNEGSKA (reference sequence). The CDR3 sequence is 14 residues long. This CDR3 reads CSAIQGDPNQPQHF. The CDR3 DNA is TGCAGTGCGATACAGGGCGATCCGAATCAGCCCCAGCATTTT.

This clonotype was detected only a few times. This rearrangement joins TRBV5-1 to TRBJ1-5; D not certain. Germline V gene data show CDR1 as SGHRS and CDR2 as YFSETQ. V dropped 0 bases and J dropped 7 bases, with 11 bases sitting between them. The CDR3 spans 14 residues. In DNA form, the CDR3 reads TGCGCCAGCAGCTTGGGGTTGGGAGAACAGCCCCAGCATTTT. As protein: CASSLGLGEQPQHF.

On this clonotype itself: One end of the junction varies from germline; a read error may be responsible. V gene TRBV9 combines with J gene TRBJ1-1; tentatively, D is TRBD1 (5 bases). Germline V gene data show CDR1 as SGDLS and CDR2 as YYNGEE. The CDR3 is made up of 12 amino acids. CDR3: CASSVGVGEALF. The CDR3 nucleotides are TGTGCCAGCAGCGTGGGGGTGGGGGAGGCCCTCTTT.

The rearrangement joins TRBV20-1 to TRBJ1-1; TRBD1 matches at 7 bases. With V trimmed by 4 bases and J by 1 base, 6 bases remained unmatched. There are 14 residues in the CDR3. Germline-derived CDR1 and CDR2 are DFQATT and SNEGSKA (reference sequence). CDR3 DNA sequence: TGCAGTGCTATCTCTTGGGACAGGAACACTGAAGCTTTCTTT. This encodes CSAISWDRNTEAFF.

The CDR3 sequence: CASSKPQGANYGYTF. The CDR3, as DNA: TGCGCCAGCAGCAAACCACAGGGGGCGAACTATGGCTACACCTTC. The rearrangement uses TRBV4-1 and TRBJ1-2; 9 nucleotides match TRBD1. The CDR3 is 15 amino acids. Per germline, CDR1 MGHRA and CDR2 YSYEKL. The junction had 6 bases not matched to a gene; V was cut back by 5 bases and J by 2 bases.

The rearrangement joins TRBV18 to TRBJ2-1, with TRBD2 identical over 10 bases. The ends lost 0 bases at V and 5 bases at J; junction bases unmatched: 7. The CDR3 consists of 17 residues. Germline CDR1 KGHSH, CDR2 LQKENI. CDR3 sequence: CASSPPTSGQGNNEQFF. CDR3 nucleotides: TGTGCCAGCTCACCACCGACTAGCGGGCAAGGAAACAATGAGCAGTTCTTC.

The chain recombines TRBV29-1 with TRBJ1-1; D is unclear. Trimming cost V 3 bases and J 5 bases, with 7 bases left between them. Germline V gives CDR1 SQVTM, CDR2 ANQGSEA. This CDR3 has 11 residues. The CDR3, as DNA: TGCAGCGTTGAGCGGCAGACTGAAGCTTTCTTT. Residues: CSVERQTEAFF. The full variable domain, its missing parts supplied by reference TRBV29-1 and TRBJ1-1, is SAVISQKPSRDICQRGTSLTIQCQVDSQVTMMFWYRQQPGQSLTLIATANQGSEATYESGFVIDKFPISRPNLTFSTLTVSNMSPEDSSIYLCSVERQTEAFFGQGTRLTVV.